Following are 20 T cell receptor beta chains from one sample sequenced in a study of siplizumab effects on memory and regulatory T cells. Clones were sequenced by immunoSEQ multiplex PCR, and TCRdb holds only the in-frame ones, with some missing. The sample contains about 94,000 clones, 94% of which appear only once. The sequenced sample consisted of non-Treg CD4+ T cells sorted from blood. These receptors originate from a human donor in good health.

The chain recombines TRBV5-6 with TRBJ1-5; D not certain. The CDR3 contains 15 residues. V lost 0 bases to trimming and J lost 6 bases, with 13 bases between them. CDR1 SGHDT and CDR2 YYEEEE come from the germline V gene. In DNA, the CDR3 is TGTGCCAGCAGCTTGGCTCCTTCAACGGGTCAGCCCCAGCATTTT. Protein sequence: CASSLAPSTGQPQHF.

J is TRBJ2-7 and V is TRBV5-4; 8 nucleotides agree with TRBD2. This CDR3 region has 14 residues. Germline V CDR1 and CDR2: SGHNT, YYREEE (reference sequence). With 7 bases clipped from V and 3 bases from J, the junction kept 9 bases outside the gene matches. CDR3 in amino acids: CASSPTGGIYEQYF. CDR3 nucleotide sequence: TGTGCCAGCTCCCCCACGGGAGGGATCTACGAGCAGTACTTC.

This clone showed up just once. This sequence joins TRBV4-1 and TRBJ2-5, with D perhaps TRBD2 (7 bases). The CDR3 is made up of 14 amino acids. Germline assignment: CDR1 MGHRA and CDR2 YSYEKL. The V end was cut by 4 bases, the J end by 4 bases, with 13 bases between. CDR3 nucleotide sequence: TGCGCCAGCAGCCTTCGCGGGGGCGGAGAGACCCAGTACTTC. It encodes CASSLRGGGETQYF.

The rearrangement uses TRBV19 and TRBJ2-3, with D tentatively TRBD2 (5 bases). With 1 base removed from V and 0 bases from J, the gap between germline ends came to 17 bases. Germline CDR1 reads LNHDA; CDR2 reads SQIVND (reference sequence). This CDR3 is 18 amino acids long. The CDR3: CASSIGASRRLSTDTQYF. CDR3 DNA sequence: TGTGCCAGTAGTATAGGGGCCTCCCGGAGGCTGAGCACAGATACGCAGTATTTT.

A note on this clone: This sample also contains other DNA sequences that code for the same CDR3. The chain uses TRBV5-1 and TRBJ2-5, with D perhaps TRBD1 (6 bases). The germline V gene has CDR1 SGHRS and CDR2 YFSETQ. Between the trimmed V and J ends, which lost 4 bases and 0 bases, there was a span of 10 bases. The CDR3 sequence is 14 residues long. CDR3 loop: CASSLRTDQETQYF. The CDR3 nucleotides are TGCGCCAGCAGCCTACGGACAGACCAAGAGACCCAGTACTTC.

CDR3 sequence reads: CASSLQGGGDSGEQFF. The CDR3 DNA follows: TGCGCCAGCAGCCTCCAAGGCGGGGGAGACTCGGGTGAGCAGTTCTTC. V is TRBV5-1 and J is TRBJ2-1; the match to TRBD2 covers 7 bases. Per the germline V gene, CDR1 is SGHRS and CDR2 is YFSETQ. Trimming cost V 4 bases and J 9 bases; bases outside gene matches: 16. This CDR3 comprises 16 residues.

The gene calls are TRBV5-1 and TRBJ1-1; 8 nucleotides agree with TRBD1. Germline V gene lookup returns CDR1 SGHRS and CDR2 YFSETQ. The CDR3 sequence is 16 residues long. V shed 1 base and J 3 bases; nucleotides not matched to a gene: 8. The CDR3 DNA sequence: TGCGCCAGCAGCTTGATGGCAGGGGGCGCGCACACTGAAGCTTTCTTT. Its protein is CASSLMAGGAHTEAFF.

The CDR3 spells CAGRLGIQSPLHF. As DNA, the CDR3 is TGTGCCGGGAGACTAGGGATTCAGTCACCCCTCCACTTT. The V and J genes are TRBV2 and TRBJ1-6; D gene uncertain. CDR3 size: 13 residues. Trimming removed 11 bases from V and 10 bases from J, with 18 bases in between. The germline V gene encodes CDR1 SNHLY and CDR2 FYNNEI.

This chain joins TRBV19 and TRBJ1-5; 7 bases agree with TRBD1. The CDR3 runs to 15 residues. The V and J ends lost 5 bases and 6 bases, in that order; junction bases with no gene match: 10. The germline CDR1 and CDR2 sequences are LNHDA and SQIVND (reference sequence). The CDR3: CASSVSTGLSQPQHF. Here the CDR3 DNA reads TGTGCCAGTAGTGTCTCGACAGGGTTGAGTCAGCCCCAGCATTTT.

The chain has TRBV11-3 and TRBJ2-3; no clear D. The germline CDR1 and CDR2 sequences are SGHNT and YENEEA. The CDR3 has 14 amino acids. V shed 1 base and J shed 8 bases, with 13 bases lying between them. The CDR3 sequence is CASSLVRARSTQYF. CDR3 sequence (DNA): TGTGCCAGCAGCTTAGTACGGGCGCGGAGTACGCAGTATTTT.

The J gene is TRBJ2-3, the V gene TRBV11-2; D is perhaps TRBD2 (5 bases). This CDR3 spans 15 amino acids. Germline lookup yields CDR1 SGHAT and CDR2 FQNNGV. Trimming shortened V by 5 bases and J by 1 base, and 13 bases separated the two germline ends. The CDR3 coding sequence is TGTGCCAGCAGCCCCCCCGGGGTAGGCACAGATACGCAGTATTTT. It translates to CASSPPGVGTDTQYF.

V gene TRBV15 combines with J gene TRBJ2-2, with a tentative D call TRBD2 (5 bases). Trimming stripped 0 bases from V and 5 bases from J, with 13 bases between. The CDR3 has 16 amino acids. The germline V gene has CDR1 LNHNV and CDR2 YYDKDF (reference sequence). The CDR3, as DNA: TGTGCCACCAGCAGAGACCTCAAGAGGGCTACCGGGGAGCTGTTTTTT. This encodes CATSRDLKRATGELFF.

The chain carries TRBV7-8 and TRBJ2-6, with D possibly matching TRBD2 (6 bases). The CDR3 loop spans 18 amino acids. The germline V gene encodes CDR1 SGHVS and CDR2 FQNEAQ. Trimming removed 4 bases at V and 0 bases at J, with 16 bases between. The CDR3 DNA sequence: TGTGCCAGCAGCTACCTGACTAGTTCTCTCTCTGGGGCCAACGTCCTGACTTTC. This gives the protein CASSYLTSSLSGANVLTF.

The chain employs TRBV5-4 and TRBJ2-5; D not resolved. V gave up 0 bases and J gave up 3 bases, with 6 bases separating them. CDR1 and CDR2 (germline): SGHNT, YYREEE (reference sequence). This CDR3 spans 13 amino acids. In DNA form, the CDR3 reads TGTGCCAGCAGCTTGGCGCTAGAAGAGACCCAGTACTTC. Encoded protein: CASSLALEETQYF. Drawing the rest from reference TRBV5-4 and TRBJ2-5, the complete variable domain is ETGVTQSPTHLIKTRGQQVTLRCSSQSGHNTVSWYQQALGQGPQFIFQYYREEENGRGNFPPRFSGLQFPNYSSELNVNALELDDSALYLCASSLALEETQYFGPGTRLLVL.

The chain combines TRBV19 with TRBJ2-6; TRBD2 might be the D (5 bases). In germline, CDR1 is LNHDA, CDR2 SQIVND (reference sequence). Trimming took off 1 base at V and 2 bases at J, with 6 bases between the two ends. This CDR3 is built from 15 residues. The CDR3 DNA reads TGTGCCAGTAGTATAGTCGGGACTGGGGCCAACGTCCTGACTTTC. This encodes CASSIVGTGANVLTF.

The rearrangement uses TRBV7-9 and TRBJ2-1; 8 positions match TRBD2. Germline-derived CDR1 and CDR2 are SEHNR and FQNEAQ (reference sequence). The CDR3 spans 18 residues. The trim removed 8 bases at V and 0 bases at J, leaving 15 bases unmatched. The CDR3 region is CASVWASGSPFSYNEQFF. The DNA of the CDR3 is TGTGCCAGCGTCTGGGCTAGCGGGTCGCCCTTCTCCTACAATGAGCAGTTCTTC.

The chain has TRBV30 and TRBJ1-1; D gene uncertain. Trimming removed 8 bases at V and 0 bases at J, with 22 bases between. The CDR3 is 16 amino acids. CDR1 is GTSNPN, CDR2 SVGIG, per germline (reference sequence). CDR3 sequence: CASSQPSQIMNTEAFF. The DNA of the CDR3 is TGTGCCAGCAGCCAACCTTCACAGATTATGAACACTGAAGCTTTCTTT.

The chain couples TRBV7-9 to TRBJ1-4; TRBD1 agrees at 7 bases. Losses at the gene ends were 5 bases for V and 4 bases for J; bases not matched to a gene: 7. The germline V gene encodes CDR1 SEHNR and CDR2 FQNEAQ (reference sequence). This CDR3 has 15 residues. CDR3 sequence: CASSEGTAYNEKLFF. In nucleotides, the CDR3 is TGTGCCAGCAGCGAGGGGACAGCCTATAATGAAAAACTGTTTTTT.

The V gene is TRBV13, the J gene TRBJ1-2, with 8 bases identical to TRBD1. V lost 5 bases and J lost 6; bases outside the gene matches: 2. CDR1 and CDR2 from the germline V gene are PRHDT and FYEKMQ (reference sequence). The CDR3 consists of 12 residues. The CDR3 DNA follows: TGTGCCAGCAGCGAGACAGGGGATGGCTACACCTTC. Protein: CASSETGDGYTF.

CDR3: CASSLVGSQGTQYF. DNA of the CDR3: TGTGCCAGCAGCTTAGTCGGCAGTCAGGGGACCCAGTACTTC. The chain is built from TRBV7-9 and TRBJ2-5; D might be TRBD1 (5 bases). CDR1 SEHNR and CDR2 FQNEAQ come from the germline V gene (reference sequence). V lost 1 base to trimming and J lost 7 bases, with 13 bases between them. The CDR3 totals 14 residues.